This TCR beta chain was sequenced for a study of CD8 T cells in Susac syndrome. Random hexamers served to reverse transcribe about 0.45 to 1 ug RNA. The amplification used immunoSEQ multiplex PCR on TCR beta CDR3; it spanned 54 Vbeta and 13 Jbeta. One entry per CDR3 protein results from TCRdb running MiXCR on the immunoSEQ multiplex PCR reads. The table shows approximately 270,000 distinct CDR3 sequences, with approximately 92% occurring only once. Negative isolation yielded CD4+ and CD8+ T cells, and FACS enriched TEMRA cells. This sequence originates from a human donor with multiple sclerosis. Sequencing used CD4+ T cells from PBMCs.

The CDR3 sequence: CSVRKGSSYNEQFF. The CDR3 DNA sequence: TGCAGCGTTCGCAAGGGGAGCTCCTACAATGAGCAGTTCTTC. The gene calls are TRBV29-1 and TRBJ2-1; D assignment may be TRBD1 or TRBD2 (5 bases each). With 5 bases removed from V and 0 bases from J, the gap between germline ends came to 11 bases. Germline V gives CDR1 SQVTM, CDR2 ANQGSEA. CDR3 size: 14 residues.